These 23 T cell receptor beta chains were sequenced from one sample in a study of blood T cell repertoires in COVID-19. Profiling relied on immunoSEQ multiplex PCR, and the TCRdb table lists in-frame clones only, not all of them. The table has roughly 100,000 clones, around 90% seen once. The sample comprised peripheral blood. The source is a man aged 45-60 years in a cohort sampled during active COVID-19.

For the CDR3, the DNA is TGTGCCAGCAGTCCCGACAGGACGCGCAATCAGCCCCAGCATTTT. Translating it yields CASSPDRTRNQPQHF. The chain is built from TRBV2 and TRBJ1-5, with D possibly TRBD1 on 6 matching bases. CDR1 is SNHLY and CDR2 is FYNNEI in the germline V gene. This CDR3 contains 15 residues. The V gene lost 5 bases and the J gene lost 2 bases, with 13 bases spanning the gap. The variable domain in full, with the rest retrieved from reference TRBV2 and TRBJ1-5, is EPEVTQTPSHQVTQMGQEVILRCVPISNHLYFYWYRQILGQKVEFLVSFYNNEISEKSEIFDDQFSVERPDGSNFTLKIRSTKLEDSAMYFCASSPDRTRNQPQHFGDGTRLSIL.

The chain joins TRBV29-1 to TRBJ2-3; 8 nucleotides align to TRBD2. J was trimmed by 1 base and V by 4 bases; bases with no gene match: 1. There are 13 residues in the CDR3. Germline V gene lookup returns CDR1 SQVTM and CDR2 ANQGSEA. The CDR3 DNA is TGCAGCGTTGGTAGCGGGGGCACAGATACGCAGTATTTT. It translates to CSVGSGGTDTQYF.

This clone was detected once. The rearrangement joins TRBV19 to TRBJ2-3, with TRBD1 matching over 7 bases. CDR3 size: 15 residues. V was pared by 0 bases and J by 5 bases, with 5 bases of the junction left unmatched. Germline CDR1 is LNHDA and CDR2 is SQIVND (reference sequence). This CDR3 is CASSIEPRGLDTQYF. The CDR3 nucleotides read TGTGCCAGTAGTATAGAGCCCAGGGGGTTAGATACGCAGTATTTT. Combining the CDR3 with reference TRBV19 and TRBJ2-3 gives the whole variable domain DGGITQSPKYLFRKEGQNVTLSCEQNLNHDAMYWYRQDPGQGLRLIYYSQIVNDFQKGDIAEGYSVSREKKESFPLTVTSAQKNPTAFYLCASSIEPRGLDTQYFGPGTRLTVL.

The chain joins TRBV9 to TRBJ1-6; D is possibly TRBD1 (6 bases). CDR1 is SGDLS and CDR2 is YYNGEE in the germline V gene. The germline V and J ends were trimmed by 0 bases and 10 bases, with 14 bases remaining between them. CDR3 length: 15 residues. The CDR3 sequence is CASSVEDSRISPLHF. The CDR3 DNA reads TGTGCCAGCAGCGTAGAGGACAGCAGAATATCACCCCTCCACTTT.

The chain couples TRBV18 to TRBJ1-3; the D gene is possibly TRBD1 (6 bases). This CDR3 is built from 13 residues. Deletions cut 8 bases from V and 4 bases from J, with 12 bases between. The V gene's germline CDR1 is KGHSH and CDR2 LQKENI. The CDR3 is CASTGTGGNTIYF. The CDR3 region has the DNA TGTGCCAGCACCGGAACAGGGGGAAACACCATATATTTT.

This rearrangement joins TRBV5-4 to TRBJ2-5; tentative D call: TRBD2 (6 bases). This CDR3 contains 12 residues. Trimming removed 7 bases at V and 2 bases at J, with 9 bases between. Germline V CDR1 and CDR2: SGHNT, YYREEE (reference sequence). Here the CDR3 reads CASGTPQETQYF. In DNA, the CDR3 is TGTGCCAGCGGGACTCCTCAAGAGACCCAGTACTTC.

The chain combines TRBV5-4 with TRBJ2-7; 8 positions match TRBD1. CDR3 size: 13 residues. In germline, CDR1 is SGHNT, CDR2 YYREEE (reference sequence). J gave up 3 bases and V 5 bases, and 4 bases lay outside the gene matches. DNA for the CDR3: TGTGCCAGCAGTATCACAGGGGGCTACGAGCAGTACTTC. The encoded protein is CASSITGGYEQYF.

This clone occurred once. Here the CDR3 DNA reads TGTGCCAGCAGCCGCAGGGGGCTTGACACCGGGGAGCTGTTTTTT. This gives the protein CASSRRGLDTGELFF. The chain has TRBV3-1 (or the pseudogene TRBV3-2) and TRBJ2-2; 8 bases agree with TRBD1. Trimming removed 4 bases from V and 3 bases from J; junction bases left unmatched: 4. The CDR3 spans 15 residues. CDR1 and CDR2 from the germline V gene are LGHDT and YNNKEL (reference sequence).

The chain combines TRBV6-2 or TRBV6-3 with TRBJ2-5; a weak D match, TRBD2 (5 bases). Germline CDR1 reads MNHEY; CDR2 reads SVGEGT. The CDR3 consists of 15 residues. V gave up 3 bases and J gave up 0 bases, with 11 bases separating them. The CDR3 is CASSYSSWDQETQYF. The CDR3 region has the DNA TGTGCCAGCAGTTATTCTAGCTGGGACCAAGAGACCCAGTACTTC.

The chain combines TRBV19 with TRBJ2-5; D might be TRBD2 (5 bases). The germline V and J ends were trimmed by 5 bases and 4 bases, with 11 bases remaining between them. CDR3 length equals 13 residues. Germline-derived CDR1 and CDR2 are LNHDA and SQIVND (reference sequence). CDR3 DNA: TGTGCCAGTAGTGCGGGCGCACGAGAGACCCAGTACTTC. Translated: CASSAGARETQYF.

This clone appeared a single time. This chain connects TRBV2 to TRBJ1-5; TRBD1 aligns across 7 bases. CDR3 length: 13 residues. Germline V CDR1 and CDR2: SNHLY, FYNNEI. J gave up 6 bases and V 6 bases, and 5 bases lay outside the gene matches. Here the CDR3 DNA reads TGTGCCAGCAGGACAGGGACTCTTCAGCCCCAGCATTTT. This translates into CASRTGTLQPQHF.

V usage is TRBV4-2 and J usage is TRBJ2-5; 8 bases map to TRBD2. Germline V gene sequence: CDR1 LGHNA, CDR2 YNFKEQ. V was pared by 4 bases and J by 2 bases, with 3 bases of the junction left unmatched. This CDR3 is 14 amino acids long. The CDR3 coding sequence is TGTGCCAGCAGCCGGTTAGCGGGGCAAGAGACCCAGTACTTC. Its protein product is CASSRLAGQETQYF.

The rearrangement joins TRBV18 to TRBJ2-5, with a tentative D call TRBD1 (5 bases). Deletions cut 3 bases from V and 2 bases from J, with 10 bases between. CDR1 is KGHSH and CDR2 is LQKENI in the germline V gene. CDR3 length: 14 amino acids. DNA for the CDR3: TGTGCCAGCTCACCCACCCAGGGACAAGAGACCCAGTACTTC. Translating gives CASSPTQGQETQYF.

The chain employs TRBV10-3 and TRBJ1-5, with D perhaps matching TRBD1 (6 bases). The germline gives CDR1 ENHRY, CDR2 SYGVKD. Trimming pared 4 bases from V and 5 bases from J, leaving 12 bases between. The CDR3 consists of 14 residues. The CDR3 loop is CAISVEQGDQPQHF. In DNA, the CDR3 is TGTGCCATCAGTGTGGAACAGGGCGATCAGCCCCAGCATTTT.

This chain uses TRBV3-1 (or the pseudogene TRBV3-2) with TRBJ2-1, with 11 bases lining up with TRBD2. CDR3 length equals 15 residues. Germline-derived CDR1 and CDR2 are LGHDT and YNNKEL (reference sequence). J was trimmed by 8 bases and V by 4 bases; bases with no gene match: 7. CDR3 residues: CASSLTGTSGHEQFF. The CDR3 bases are TGTGCCAGCAGCCTGACCGGGACTAGCGGCCATGAGCAGTTCTTC.

This chain links TRBV5-4 with TRBJ1-6; D is undetermined. The V and J ends lost 0 bases and 6 bases respectively, with 7 bases between them. This CDR3 has 14 amino acids. Looked up from germline, CDR1 is SGHNT and CDR2 is YYREEE (reference sequence). The CDR3 DNA reads as TGTGCCAGCAGCTTGGGACTCCTTAATTCACCCCTCCACTTT. It translates to CASSLGLLNSPLHF.

The chain combines TRBV3-1 (or the pseudogene TRBV3-2) with TRBJ2-1; tentative D call: TRBD1 (6 bases). The CDR3 sequence is 16 residues long. V was trimmed by 3 bases and J by 4 bases, leaving 16 bases between them. CDR1 and CDR2 (germline): LGHDT, YNNKEL (reference sequence). CDR3 loop: CASSHVGAGAYNEQFF. Here the CDR3 DNA reads TGTGCCAGCAGCCATGTAGGCGCAGGGGCATACAATGAGCAGTTCTTC.

This rearrangement joins TRBV11-2 to TRBJ2-1, with D unresolved. The CDR3 extends over 16 amino acids. The germline gives CDR1 SGHAT, CDR2 FQNNGV. Trimming took off 0 bases at V and 0 bases at J, with 9 bases between the two ends. The CDR3 region has the DNA TGTGCCAGCAGCTTAGAAATGGTGAGCTCCTACAATGAGCAGTTCTTC. It is translated as CASSLEMVSSYNEQFF.

The chain is built from TRBV19 and TRBJ1-2; maybe TRBD1 (6 bases). This CDR3 comprises 17 residues. Trimming took off 5 bases at V and 0 bases at J, with 19 bases between the two ends. Looked up from germline, CDR1 is LNHDA and CDR2 is SQIVND (reference sequence). The chain's CDR3 is CASSPQGRTATNYGYTF. Here the CDR3 DNA reads TGTGCCAGTAGTCCTCAAGGCCGGACAGCTACTAACTATGGCTACACCTTC.

J is TRBJ2-7 and V is TRBV5-1, with D perhaps matching TRBD1 (5 bases). Germline V gene sequence: CDR1 SGHRS, CDR2 YFSETQ. V was shortened by 4 bases and J by 0 bases, with 23 bases between the two germline ends. This CDR3 has 18 residues. The CDR3 protein is CASSVGVRTGMSSYEQYF. The CDR3 DNA sequence: TGCGCCAGCAGCGTAGGAGTGAGAACAGGTATGAGCTCCTACGAGCAGTACTTC.

J is TRBJ2-5 and V is TRBV5-6, with D possibly TRBD1 on 6 matching bases. The CDR3 spans 14 residues. Trimming removed 5 bases from V and 2 bases from J, with 13 bases in between. Per germline, CDR1 SGHDT and CDR2 YYEEEE. CDR3 residues: CASREQGLQETQYF. The DNA for the CDR3 is TGTGCCAGCAGGGAACAGGGCCTACAAGAGACCCAGTACTTC.

The J gene is TRBJ2-7, the V gene TRBV7-2, with 8 bases fitting TRBD2. Trimming removed 0 bases from V and 2 bases from J; junction bases left unmatched: 3. The length of the CDR3 is 15 residues. CDR1 SGHTA and CDR2 FQGNSA come from the germline V gene. CDR3: CASSLAAGEAYEQYV. DNA for the CDR3: TGTGCCAGCAGCTTAGCAGCGGGGGAGGCCTACGAGCAGTACGTC.

The CDR3 DNA reads as TGTGCCACAGTCGCCCCTCGGCGGGGGGCTAGCACAGATACGCAGTATTTT. Its translation is CATVAPRRGASTDTQYF. The chain employs TRBV19 and TRBJ2-3, with 8 bases fitting TRBD2. The CDR3 runs 17 residues. Germline CDR1 reads LNHDA; CDR2 reads SQIVND (reference sequence). Trimming took 10 bases from V and 0 from J; bases not matched to a gene: 15.